This T cell receptor beta chain appears in the sequencing data of a study of TIL therapy for anti-PD-1-resistant metastatic lung cancer. About the research overall: Progressing patients received lymphodepletion, expanded TIL infusion and IL-2. Median tumor PD-L1 proportion score was 5.5% to 6.5%. A few tumors were EGFR-mutant and two were ALK-rearranged. Study-wide findings and caveats: Treatment-naive, never-smoker and oncogene-addicted patients were overrepresented in this highly selected cohort.

A note on this clone: Its target is not known.

The CDR3 covers 17 residues. The V and J ends lost 3 bases and 3 bases, in that order; junction bases with no gene match: 10. In germline, CDR1 is PRHDT, CDR2 FYEKMQ (reference sequence). This was the immunoSEQ v3 assay. The repertoire was sequenced with immunoSEQ multiplex PCR; TCRdb's copy has only in-frame clones and lacks some. The sample yields approximately 16,000 clones, around 70% seen once. The time point denotes: pre-treatment sample, taken before nivolumab and TIL therapy. This chain connects TRBV13 to TRBJ1-2; the match to TRBD1 covers 10 bases. This sequence originates from a person aged 25-79 years with non-small cell lung cancer. This sample comprised blood, obtained at baseline. The DNA for the CDR3 is TGTGCCAGCAGCTTTCTCGACAGGGGGCCGATCTACTATGGCTACACCTTC. Its translation is CASSFLDRGPIYYGYTF. The variable domain in full, completed from reference TRBV13 and TRBJ1-2, reads AAGVIQSPRHLIKEKRETATLKCYPIPRHDTVYWYQQGPGQDPQFLISFYEKMQSDKGSIPDRFSAQQFSDYHSELNMSSLELGDSALYFCASSFLDRGPIYYGYTFGSGTRLTVV.